One T cell receptor (beta chain) is described in this entry. Trimming took 4 bases from V and 0 from J, leaving 13 bases between them. CDR1 and CDR2 (germline): KGHSH, LQKENI. The CDR3 has 16 amino acids. This entry is derived from a study of T-cell memory formation after mild COVID-19. TCRdb passed the 5' RACE reads through MiXCR, listing each CDR3 protein once. The sample has more than 150,000 distinct CDR3 sequences; about 20% are singletons. The clonotype originates from an adult woman who had mild COVID-19 (a few samples of this study predate the infection). Cell type and time point are not known. The V gene is TRBV18, the J gene TRBJ1-3, with D maybe TRBD1 (5 bases). The sequencing input was PBMCs or a T cell subset sorted from them (not recorded which). CDR3 DNA sequence: TGTGCCAGCTCACTACAGACAGAGCCCTCTGGAAACACCATATATTTT. It encodes CASSLQTEPSGNTIYF.